Presented here are 25 T cell receptor beta chains from one specimen sequenced in a study of T cell repertoires in cytomegalovirus infection. TCRdb reanalysed the reads using MiXCR and keeps one entry per CDR3 protein. The profile shows about 160,000 distinct CDR3 sequences, about 20% of them singletons. Their recognized antigens are unknown. The sample was CD8+ T cells from cultured PBMCs, taken from culture after CMV antigen stimulation. The receptors come from a human donor in good health (CMV status not recorded). Some clones in this sample may be carry-over from other donors' samples.

This clonotype was counted between two and nine times. The rearrangement uses TRBV28 and TRBJ1-1; a possible D gene is TRBD1 (5 bases). Looked up from germline, CDR1 is MDHEN and CDR2 is SYDVKM. The CDR3 sequence is 14 residues long. Trimming cost V 7 bases and J 4 bases, with 16 bases left between them. The CDR3 spells CASNGGGSVTEAFF. The CDR3 DNA is TGTGCCAGCAACGGTGGGGGTAGTGTCACTGAAGCTTTCTTT.

The chain combines TRBV6-5 with TRBJ2-3; D unresolved. The CDR3 runs to 11 residues. Trimming took off 2 bases at V and 15 bases at J, with 12 bases between the two ends. The germline gives CDR1 MNHEY, CDR2 SVGAGI. The CDR3 nucleotides are TGTGCCAGCAGTTACGATAGGTCACTTTATTTT. Encoded protein: CASSYDRSLYF.

The V gene is TRBV6-1, the J gene TRBJ1-3; perhaps TRBD1 as D (5 bases). Germline values: CDR1 MNHNS, CDR2 SASEGT. V shed 6 bases and J shed 3 bases, with 12 bases lying between them. The CDR3 contains 14 residues. The CDR3 DNA follows: TGTGCCAGCAGCCACACAGGAGATGGAAACACCATATATTTT. It specifies CASSHTGDGNTIYF.

The V gene is TRBV7-6, the J gene TRBJ1-1; tentative D call: TRBD1 (5 bases). There are 13 residues in the CDR3. Germline values: CDR1 SGHVS, CDR2 FNYEAQ. V lost 5 bases to trimming and J lost 4 bases, with 11 bases between them. This chain's CDR3 is CASSPGTFTEAFF. For the CDR3, the DNA is TGTGCCAGCAGCCCCGGGACCTTCACTGAAGCTTTCTTT.

The chain carries TRBV24-1 and TRBJ2-1; the match to TRBD2 covers 9 bases. Germline V gene sequence: CDR1 KGHDR, CDR2 SFDVKD. The CDR3 is 15 amino acids. Trimming at V came to 6 bases and at J to 4 bases, leaving 6 bases not matched to a gene. The CDR3 sequence: CATSPGLAGYNEQFF. CDR3 in DNA: TGTGCCACCAGTCCGGGACTAGCAGGGTACAATGAGCAGTTCTTC.

The chain recombines TRBV7-9 with TRBJ2-1, with 11 bases fitting TRBD2. There are 15 residues in the CDR3. Germline V gene sequence: CDR1 SEHNR, CDR2 FQNEAQ (reference sequence). Losses at the gene ends were 5 bases for V and 9 bases for J; bases not matched to a gene: 9. The CDR3, as DNA: TGTGCCAGCAGCGGACTAGCGGGTCGCGGAGGTGAGCAGTTCTTC. Amino acids: CASSGLAGRGGEQFF.

This clonotype was detected a few times. The chain recombines TRBV7-9 with TRBJ1-2; the D is unclear. The CDR3 sequence is 14 residues long. Trimming pared 5 bases from V and 4 bases from J, leaving 14 bases between. The germline V gene has CDR1 SEHNR and CDR2 FQNEAQ (reference sequence). CDR3 in DNA: TGTGCCAGCAGCCCCCCCGGGAGAGGCTATGGCTACACCTTC. Translating it yields CASSPPGRGYGYTF.

The J gene is TRBJ2-5, the V gene TRBV7-9, with 7 positions matching TRBD1. V gave up 4 bases and J gave up 5 bases; unmatched junction bases: 10. The CDR3 has 15 amino acids. Germline CDR1 SEHNR, CDR2 FQNEAQ (reference sequence). CDR3 sequence: CASSYGQAERETQYF. CDR3 coding DNA: TGTGCCAGCAGCTACGGACAGGCCGAGAGGGAGACCCAGTACTTC.

This sequence joins TRBV7-2 and TRBJ1-2; D gene uncertain. Germline V gene data show CDR1 as SGHTA and CDR2 as FQGNSA. V was shortened by 5 bases and J by 3 bases, with 16 bases between the two germline ends. This CDR3 spans 15 amino acids. CDR3 amino acids: CASSLYLGYDYGYTF. Here the CDR3 DNA reads TGTGCCAGCAGCCTTTACCTAGGGTACGACTATGGCTACACCTTC.

The chain links TRBV7-9 to TRBJ2-1; unclear D gene. The CDR3 runs to 17 residues. Germline values: CDR1 SEHNR, CDR2 FQNEAQ (reference sequence). V shed 1 base and J shed 2 bases, with 15 bases lying between them. CDR3 loop: CASSLEGGRYAYNEQFF. The CDR3 coding sequence is TGTGCCAGCAGCTTAGAGGGTGGGCGGTACGCCTACAATGAGCAGTTCTTC.

V gene TRBV10-3 combines with J gene TRBJ1-6, with D uncertain. Deletions cut 1 base from V and 0 bases from J, with 10 bases between. Looked up from germline, CDR1 is ENHRY and CDR2 is SYGVKD. This CDR3 contains 17 residues. CDR3 sequence: CAISEFAESSYNSPLHF. The CDR3 bases are TGTGCCATCAGTGAGTTTGCCGAGAGCTCCTATAATTCACCCCTCCACTTT.

This clonotype was seen more than once but under ten times. V gene TRBV12-3 or TRBV12-4 combines with J gene TRBJ1-1; no definite D call. This CDR3 region has 14 residues. V dropped 3 bases and J dropped 1 base, with 9 bases sitting between them. Here the CDR3 DNA reads TGTGCCAGCAGTTTCCCATCGAAGAACACTGAAGCTTTCTTT. Translation gives CASSFPSKNTEAFF.

The sample holds a few counts of this clonotype. V is TRBV7-2 and J is TRBJ2-5; TRBD2 might be the D (5 bases). Per the germline V gene, CDR1 is SGHTA and CDR2 is FQGNSA. This CDR3 comprises 12 residues. V lost 4 bases to trimming and J lost 5 bases, with 8 bases between them. This CDR3 is CASSSSIETQYF. The CDR3 DNA sequence: TGTGCCAGCAGCTCTAGCATTGAGACCCAGTACTTC.

There are a few counts of this clonotype. The CDR3 reads CASSSPLELFF. The CDR3 DNA follows: TGTGCCAGCAGTTCCCCGTTAGAGCTGTTTTTT. The chain uses TRBV12-3 or TRBV12-4 and TRBJ2-2; D call uncertain. The CDR3 is 11 residues long. Between the trimmed V and J ends, which lost 4 bases and 11 bases, there was a span of 8 bases.

This chain joins TRBV7-8 and TRBJ2-7; the match to TRBD1 covers 9 bases. V shed 5 bases and J 5 bases; nucleotides not matched to a gene: 10. Germline V gene sequence: CDR1 SGHVS, CDR2 FQNEAQ. The CDR3 consists of 15 residues. CDR3 in amino acids: CASSDERDRAHEQYF. In DNA, the CDR3 is TGTGCCAGCAGCGACGAGCGGGACAGGGCCCACGAGCAGTACTTC.

This clonotype was seen more than once but under ten times. V gene TRBV6-1 combines with J gene TRBJ1-2, with TRBD1 matching 7 bases. Germline-derived CDR1 and CDR2 are MNHNS and SASEGT. The J segment lost 5 bases and the V segment lost 2 bases, leaving 17 bases of the junction unmatched. This CDR3 region has 18 residues. The CDR3 coding sequence is TGTGCCAGCAGTGAATTTCCCTCTAGGACAGGCCGAGGATATGGCTACACCTTC. This encodes CASSEFPSRTGRGYGYTF.

This clonotype came up a few times. J is TRBJ1-5 and V is TRBV6-1, with 9 bases matching TRBD1. The CDR3 has 15 amino acids. Germline V gene sequence: CDR1 MNHNS, CDR2 SASEGT. The trim removed 2 bases at V and 3 bases at J, leaving 2 bases unmatched. CDR3 loop: CASSEWDRDNQPQHF. CDR3 DNA sequence: TGTGCCAGCAGTGAATGGGACAGGGACAATCAGCCCCAGCATTTT.

The chain is built from TRBV13 and TRBJ2-3, with D possibly TRBD2 on 5 matching bases. Germline CDR1 is PRHDT and CDR2 is FYEKMQ (reference sequence). The length of the CDR3 is 16 residues. The ends were cut back, 4 bases at V and 8 bases at J, with 22 bases in the middle. The CDR3: CASSSPQSKERGTQYF. The DNA of the CDR3 is TGTGCCAGCAGCTCTCCGCAATCGAAGGAACGGGGTACGCAGTATTTT.

The CDR3 DNA reads as TGTGCCAGCAGCCAAGCCTTACAGGGGGCTGAAGCTTTCTTT. This sequence encodes CASSQALQGAEAFF. The chain joins TRBV14 to TRBJ1-1, with 8 bases lining up with TRBD1. Germline CDR1 reads SGHDN; CDR2 reads FVKESK. The J segment lost 6 bases and the V segment lost 1 base, leaving 4 bases of the junction unmatched. The CDR3 is 14 amino acids.

The chain links TRBV7-2 to TRBJ2-3, with D possibly being TRBD1 (6 bases). This CDR3 region has 16 residues. The V end was cut by 2 bases, the J end by 2 bases, with 14 bases between. Germline lookup yields CDR1 SGHTA and CDR2 FQGNSA. Written as DNA, the CDR3 is TGTGCCAGCAGCTTACCGATCGACAGGCCCACAGATACGCAGTATTTT. Translating gives CASSLPIDRPTDTQYF.

The chain links TRBV6-7 to TRBJ1-2; possible D gene TRBD1, 5 bases. TRBV6-7 is identified as an open reading frame with a role that is uncertain. There are 20 residues in the CDR3. V was clipped by 0 bases and J by 0 bases, with 23 bases between them. Here the CDR3 reads CASSYSSGTGGGPANYGYTF. The CDR3 bases are TGTGCCAGCAGTTACTCTTCCGGGACCGGGGGGGGACCAGCTAACTATGGCTACACCTTC.

This clonotype was counted only a few times. The genes are TRBV11-2 and TRBJ2-7; D is perhaps TRBD1 (5 bases). This CDR3 spans 13 amino acids. The germline gives CDR1 SGHAT, CDR2 FQNNGV. Deletions cut 1 base from V and 3 bases from J, with 7 bases between. CDR3 sequence reads: CASSLGQYYEQYF. The CDR3 region has the DNA TGTGCCAGCAGCTTAGGACAGTACTACGAGCAGTACTTC.

V is TRBV15 and J is TRBJ2-1; D is ambiguous. CDR1 is LNHNV and CDR2 is YYDKDF in the germline V gene (reference sequence). V gave up 6 bases and J gave up 6 bases, with 12 bases separating them. This CDR3 comprises 13 residues. In DNA form, the CDR3 reads TGTGCCACCAGAGAGAAGGGTAGCAATGAGCAGTTCTTC. It yields the protein CATREKGSNEQFF.

The sample holds a few counts of this clonotype. The V and J genes are TRBV28 and TRBJ2-7; no definite D call. Germline-derived CDR1 and CDR2 are MDHEN and SYDVKM. There are 16 residues in the CDR3. Trimming removed 7 bases from V and 6 bases from J, with 25 bases in between. CDR3 coding DNA: TGTGCCAGCAAAGTATACCCGGTGGGGAACTCGGGCGAGCAGTACTTC. Its protein is CASKVYPVGNSGEQYF.

V gene TRBV19 combines with J gene TRBJ1-4, with no clear D. V shed 3 bases and J shed 1 base, with 9 bases lying between them. The CDR3 has 15 amino acids. Germline CDR1 LNHDA, CDR2 SQIVND (reference sequence). The DNA of the CDR3 is TGTGCCAGTAGTATTTACCCGGAAACTAATGAAAAACTGTTTTTT. It yields the protein CASSIYPETNEKLFF. The full variable domain, with the rest looked up from reference TRBV19 and TRBJ1-4, is DGGITQSPKYLFRKEGQNVTLSCEQNLNHDAMYWYRQDPGQGLRLIYYSQIVNDFQKGDIAEGYSVSREKKESFPLTVTSAQKNPTAFYLCASSIYPETNEKLFFGSGTQLSVL.